This record concerns one TCR beta chain sequence. This entry is derived from a study of blood T cell repertoires in COVID-19. Study background: The study drew acute and convalescent COVID-19 samples from the United States, Italy and Spain. T cells, B-cell-depleted T cells, or PBMCs supplied cDNA or gDNA.

The V end was cut by 9 bases, the J end by 7 bases, with 19 bases between. Germline values: CDR1 MDHEN, CDR2 SYDVKM. The CDR3 spans 14 residues. In the original analysis: Scientists estimated how many nucleated cells there were by amplifying reference gene primers. The table came from immunoSEQ multiplex PCR; TCRdb's copy has only in-frame clones and leaves some out. V and J calls and clone size follow that table, whereas D and trimming were derived from the DNA. The repertoire holds 250,000 to 350,000 clones, with roughly 87% as singletons. The receptor comes from a man younger than 35 with active or convalescent COVID-19. The genes are TRBV28 and TRBJ1-5; TRBD1 is a possible D gene (5 bases). Input material: peripheral blood. The chain's CDR3 is CASGPGGPRQPQHF. The CDR3 coding sequence is TGTGCCAGTGGCCCCGGGGGTCCGAGGCAGCCCCAGCATTTT.